This T cell receptor (beta chain) comes out of a study of shared clonotypes between healthy human individuals. Broader study findings: Generation of non-shared clonotypes was less probable than generation of clonotypes shared by all four donors. An effect of sequencing depth on clonotype sharing among donors was expected.

The ends were cut back, 6 bases at V and 7 bases at J, with 16 bases in the middle. From germline, CDR1 is MNHNS and CDR2 SASEGT. The CDR3 sequence is 14 residues long. Splitting the CD4+ cells yielded a CD45RA+ naive subset and a CD45RA-negative memory subset. Details on this clone: Its antigen is unknown.

Only in-frame clones appear in the TCRdb table, and some are missing; sequencing was by immunoSEQ multiplex PCR. The data contain roughly 760,000 clones, roughly 70% of them singletons. This TCR was sampled from a woman in her 30s in good health. The source material was memory CD4+ T cells sorted from blood. As for subset: CD45RA-negative fraction. The chain joins TRBV6-1 to TRBJ2-1; D is perhaps TRBD1 (6 bases). The CDR3, as DNA: TGTGCCAGCAGACGGACAGATACGGGAAATGAGCAGTTCTTC. Protein: CASRRTDTGNEQFF.